Given below is one T cell receptor (beta chain) in context. What it binds is not known. The sample comes from a study of naive and memory T cell subsets. Study-wide findings and caveats: From naive to CM, EM and EMRA, diversity decreased and Gini increased.

The beta constant-region primer was an equimolar mix of two oligonucleotides covering TRBC1 and TRBC2. The ligated cDNA underwent four PCR rounds using SP2 and nested alpha and beta constant-region primers. Using its own MiXCR run on the UMI-ligation and nested PCR reads, TCRdb lists one record per CDR3 protein. Among 100,000 to 150,000 distinct CDR3 sequences listed, about 36% were seen once. The CDR3 extends over 15 amino acids. Germline trimming cut 7 bases from V and 2 bases from J; bases unmatched to any gene: 10. Germline-derived CDR1 and CDR2 are GTSNPN and SVGIG (reference sequence). The V call is TRBV30, the J call TRBJ2-3, with 9 bases that match TRBD2. The TCR was taken from a human donor in good health. Source material: central memory CD4+ T cells from blood. CDR3 loop: CALGKSSGITDTQYF. The CDR3 DNA reads as TGTGCCTTGGGGAAGTCTAGCGGGATCACAGATACGCAGTATTTT.